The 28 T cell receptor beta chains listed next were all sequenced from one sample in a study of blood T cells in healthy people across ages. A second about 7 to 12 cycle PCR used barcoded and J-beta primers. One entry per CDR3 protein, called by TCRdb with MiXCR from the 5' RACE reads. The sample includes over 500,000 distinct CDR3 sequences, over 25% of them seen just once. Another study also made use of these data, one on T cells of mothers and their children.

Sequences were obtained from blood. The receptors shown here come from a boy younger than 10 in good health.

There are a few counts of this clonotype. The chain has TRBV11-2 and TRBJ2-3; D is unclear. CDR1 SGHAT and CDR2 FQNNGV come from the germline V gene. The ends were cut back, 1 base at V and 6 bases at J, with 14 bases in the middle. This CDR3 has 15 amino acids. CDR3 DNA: TGTGCCAGCAGCTTAGCACTATCCCCCAGGGATACGCAGTATTTT. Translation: CASSLALSPRDTQYF.

CDR3 protein: CASSWDRSVYNEQFF. The CDR3 nucleotides read TGTGCCAGCAGCTGGGACAGGTCTGTCTACAATGAGCAGTTCTTC. This chain uses TRBV7-9 with TRBJ2-1; 8 nucleotides align to TRBD1. CDR3 length: 15 amino acids. Germline V gene sequence: CDR1 SEHNR, CDR2 FQNEAQ (reference sequence). Unmatched junction bases numbered 5, after V lost 4 bases and J lost 3 bases.

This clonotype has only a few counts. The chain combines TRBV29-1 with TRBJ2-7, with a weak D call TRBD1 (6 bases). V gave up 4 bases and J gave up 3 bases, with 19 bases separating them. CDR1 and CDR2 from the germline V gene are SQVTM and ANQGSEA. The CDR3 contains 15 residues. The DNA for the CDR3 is TGCAGCGTTGGGACAAGCAGGGGTTACAGCTACGAGCAGTACTTC. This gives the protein CSVGTSRGYSYEQYF.

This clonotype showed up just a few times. The CDR3 DNA follows: TGTGCCAGCACGACGACAGGGGGCGCGGAGACCCAGTACTTC. As protein: CASTTTGGAETQYF. The rearrangement links TRBV6-5 to TRBJ2-5, with 10 bases matching TRBD1. Trimming took 7 bases from V and 5 from J; bases not matched to a gene: 7. Germline CDR1 reads MNHEY; CDR2 reads SVGAGI. This CDR3 region has 14 residues.

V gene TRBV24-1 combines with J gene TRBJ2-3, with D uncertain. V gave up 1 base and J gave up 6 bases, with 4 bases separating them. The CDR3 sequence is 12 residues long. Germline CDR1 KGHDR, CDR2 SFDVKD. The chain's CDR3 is CATSDLGDTQYF. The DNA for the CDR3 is TGTGCCACCAGTGATTTAGGGGATACGCAGTATTTT.

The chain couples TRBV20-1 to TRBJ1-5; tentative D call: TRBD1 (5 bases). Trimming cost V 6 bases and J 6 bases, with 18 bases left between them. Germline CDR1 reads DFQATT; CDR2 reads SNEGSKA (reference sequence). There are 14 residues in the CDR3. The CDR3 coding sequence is TGCAGTGCCCGTGGTCCAGGGACTGGTCAGCCCCAGCATTTT. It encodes CSARGPGTGQPQHF.

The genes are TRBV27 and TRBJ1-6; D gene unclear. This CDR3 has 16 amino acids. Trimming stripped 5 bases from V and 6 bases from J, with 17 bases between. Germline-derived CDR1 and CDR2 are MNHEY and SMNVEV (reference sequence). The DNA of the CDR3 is TGTGCCAGCAGTCGAGATAGTCCGATTCCTAATTCACCCCTCCACTTT. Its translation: CASSRDSPIPNSPLHF.

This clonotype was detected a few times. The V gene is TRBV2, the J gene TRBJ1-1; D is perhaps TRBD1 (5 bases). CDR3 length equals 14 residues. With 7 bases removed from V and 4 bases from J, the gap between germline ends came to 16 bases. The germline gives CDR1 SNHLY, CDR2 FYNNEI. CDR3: CASTPIGDPTEAFF. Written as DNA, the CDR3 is TGTGCCAGCACCCCCATCGGGGACCCCACTGAAGCTTTCTTT.

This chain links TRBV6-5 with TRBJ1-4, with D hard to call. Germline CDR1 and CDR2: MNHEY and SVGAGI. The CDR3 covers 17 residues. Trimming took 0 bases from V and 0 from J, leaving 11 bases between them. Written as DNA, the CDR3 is TGTGCCAGCAGTTACTCGAGTCCGGGTCCAACTAATGAAAAACTGTTTTTT. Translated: CASSYSSPGPTNEKLFF.

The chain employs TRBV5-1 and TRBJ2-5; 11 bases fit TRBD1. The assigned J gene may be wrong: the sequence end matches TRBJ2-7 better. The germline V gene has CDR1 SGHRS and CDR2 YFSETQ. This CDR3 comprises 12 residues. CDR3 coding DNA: TGCGCCAAGGGGACAGGGGGCTACGAGCAGTACTTC. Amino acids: CAKGTGGYEQYF.

Here the CDR3 DNA reads TGTGCCAGCAGTCACGCGGGTTACCCCTACAATGAGCAGTTCTTC. As protein: CASSHAGYPYNEQFF. The chain uses TRBV12-3 or TRBV12-4 and TRBJ2-1; D is perhaps TRBD2 (5 bases). This CDR3 comprises 15 residues. Trimming removed 5 bases at V and 2 bases at J, with 13 bases between.

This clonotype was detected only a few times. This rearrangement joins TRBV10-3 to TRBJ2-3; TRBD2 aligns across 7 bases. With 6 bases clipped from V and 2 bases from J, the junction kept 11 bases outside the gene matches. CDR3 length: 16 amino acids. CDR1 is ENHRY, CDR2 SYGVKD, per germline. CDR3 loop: CAISVIAGENTDTQYF. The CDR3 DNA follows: TGTGCCATCAGCGTGATAGCGGGTGAGAACACAGATACGCAGTATTTT.

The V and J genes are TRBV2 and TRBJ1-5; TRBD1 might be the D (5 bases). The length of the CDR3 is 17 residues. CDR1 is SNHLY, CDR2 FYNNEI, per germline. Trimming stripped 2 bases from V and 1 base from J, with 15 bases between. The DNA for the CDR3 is TGTGCCAGCAGTGAATGGTCGAGGGGTGGGAGCAATCAGCCCCAGCATTTT. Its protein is CASSEWSRGGSNQPQHF.

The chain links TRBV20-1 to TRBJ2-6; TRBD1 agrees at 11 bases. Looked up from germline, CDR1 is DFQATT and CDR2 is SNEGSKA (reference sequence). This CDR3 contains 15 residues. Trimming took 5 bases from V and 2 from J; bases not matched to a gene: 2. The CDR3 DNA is TGCAGTGCTGGGACAGGGGGACCTGGGGCCAACGTCCTGACTTTC. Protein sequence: CSAGTGGPGANVLTF.

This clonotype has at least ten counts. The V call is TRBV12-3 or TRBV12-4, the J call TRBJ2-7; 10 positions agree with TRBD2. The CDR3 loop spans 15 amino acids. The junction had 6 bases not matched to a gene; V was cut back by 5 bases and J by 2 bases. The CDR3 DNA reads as TGTGCCAGCAGTCTAGGACTAGCGGTTACCTACGAGCAGTACTTC. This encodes CASSLGLAVTYEQYF.

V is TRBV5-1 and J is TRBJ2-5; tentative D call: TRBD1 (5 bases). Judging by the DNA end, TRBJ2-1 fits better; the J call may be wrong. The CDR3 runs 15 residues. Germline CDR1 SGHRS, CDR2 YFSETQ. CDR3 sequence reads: CASSLGGHQFDEQFF. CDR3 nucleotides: TGCGCCAGCAGCTTGGGAGGACACCAGTTCGATGAGCAGTTCTTC.

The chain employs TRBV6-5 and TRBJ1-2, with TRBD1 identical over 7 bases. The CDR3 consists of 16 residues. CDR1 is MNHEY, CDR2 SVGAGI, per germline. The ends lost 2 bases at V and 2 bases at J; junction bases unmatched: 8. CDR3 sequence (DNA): TGTGCCAGCAGTTACAGGGCAGGGGGGAACAACTATGGCTACACCTTC. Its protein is CASSYRAGGNNYGYTF.

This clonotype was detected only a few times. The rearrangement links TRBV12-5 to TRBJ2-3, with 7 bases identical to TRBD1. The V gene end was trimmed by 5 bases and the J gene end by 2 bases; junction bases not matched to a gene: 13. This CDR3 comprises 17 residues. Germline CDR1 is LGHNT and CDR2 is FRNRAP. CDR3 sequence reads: CASGILPGQLLTDTQYF. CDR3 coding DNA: TGTGCTAGTGGTATCCTACCGGGACAGCTACTCACAGATACGCAGTATTTT. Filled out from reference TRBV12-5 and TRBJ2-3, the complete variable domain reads DARVTQTPRHKVTEMGQEVTMRCQPILGHNTVFWYRQTMMQGLELLAYFRNRAPLDDSGMPKDRFSAEMPDATLATLKIQPSEPRDSAVYFCASGILPGQLLTDTQYFGPGTRLTVL.

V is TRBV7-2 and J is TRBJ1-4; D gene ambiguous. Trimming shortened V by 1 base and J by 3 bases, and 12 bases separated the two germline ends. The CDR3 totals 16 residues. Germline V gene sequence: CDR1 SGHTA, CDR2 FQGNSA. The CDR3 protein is CASSLEGRKSNEKLFF. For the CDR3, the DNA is TGTGCCAGCAGCTTAGAGGGCAGAAAATCTAATGAAAAACTGTTTTTT.

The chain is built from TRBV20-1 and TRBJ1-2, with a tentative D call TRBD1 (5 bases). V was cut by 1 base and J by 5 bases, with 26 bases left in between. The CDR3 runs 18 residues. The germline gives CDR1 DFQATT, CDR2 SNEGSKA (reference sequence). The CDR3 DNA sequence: TGCAGTGCTAGAGGGGTTGTTGCGGGGCGCTTGGACGGGTATGGCTACACCTTC. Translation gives CSARGVVAGRLDGYGYTF.

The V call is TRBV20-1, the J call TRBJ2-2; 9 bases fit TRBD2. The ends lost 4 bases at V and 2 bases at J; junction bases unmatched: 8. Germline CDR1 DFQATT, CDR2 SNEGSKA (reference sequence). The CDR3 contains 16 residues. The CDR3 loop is CSANKFSGSNTGELFF. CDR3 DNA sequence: TGCAGTGCTAACAAATTTAGCGGGAGCAACACCGGGGAGCTGTTTTTT.

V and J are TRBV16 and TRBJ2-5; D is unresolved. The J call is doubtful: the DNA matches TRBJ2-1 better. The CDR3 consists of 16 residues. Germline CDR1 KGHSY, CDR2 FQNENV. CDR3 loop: CASSQWVGPPNNEQFF. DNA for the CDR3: TGTGCCAGCAGCCAATGGGTAGGCCCCCCTAACAATGAGCAGTTCTTC.

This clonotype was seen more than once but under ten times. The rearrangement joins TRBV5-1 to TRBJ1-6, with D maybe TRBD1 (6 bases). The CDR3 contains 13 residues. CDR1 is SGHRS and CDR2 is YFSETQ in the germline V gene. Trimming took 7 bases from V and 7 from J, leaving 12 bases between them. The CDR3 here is CASREGENSPLHF. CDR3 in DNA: TGCGCCAGCCGTGAGGGGGAGAATTCACCCCTCCACTTT.

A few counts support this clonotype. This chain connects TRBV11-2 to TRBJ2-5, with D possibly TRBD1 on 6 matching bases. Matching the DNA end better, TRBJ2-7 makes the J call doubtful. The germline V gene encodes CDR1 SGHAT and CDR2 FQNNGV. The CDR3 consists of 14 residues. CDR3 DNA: TGTGCCAGCAGCTATCAGGGGCCCCCCTACGAGCAGTACTTC. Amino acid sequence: CASSYQGPPYEQYF.

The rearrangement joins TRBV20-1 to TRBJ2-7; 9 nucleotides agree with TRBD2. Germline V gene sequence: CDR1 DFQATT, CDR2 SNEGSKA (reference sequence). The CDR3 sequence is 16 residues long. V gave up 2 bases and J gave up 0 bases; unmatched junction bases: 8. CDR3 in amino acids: CSARWLAGANSYEQYF. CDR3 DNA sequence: TGCAGTGCTAGATGGTTAGCGGGAGCGAACTCCTACGAGCAGTACTTC.

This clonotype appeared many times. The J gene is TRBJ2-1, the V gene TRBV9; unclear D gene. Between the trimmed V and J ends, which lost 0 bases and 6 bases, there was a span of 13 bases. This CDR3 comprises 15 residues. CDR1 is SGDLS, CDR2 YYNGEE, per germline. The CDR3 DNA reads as TGTGCCAGCAGCGTAGATCTCCTCCTAGGCAATGAGCAGTTCTTC. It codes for CASSVDLLLGNEQFF.

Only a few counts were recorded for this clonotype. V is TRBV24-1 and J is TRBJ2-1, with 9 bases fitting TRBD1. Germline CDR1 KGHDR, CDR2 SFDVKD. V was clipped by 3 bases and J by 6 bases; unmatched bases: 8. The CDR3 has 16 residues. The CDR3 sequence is CATSDPTGGTRNEQFF. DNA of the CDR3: TGTGCCACCAGTGATCCGACAGGGGGAACTCGCAATGAGCAGTTCTTC.

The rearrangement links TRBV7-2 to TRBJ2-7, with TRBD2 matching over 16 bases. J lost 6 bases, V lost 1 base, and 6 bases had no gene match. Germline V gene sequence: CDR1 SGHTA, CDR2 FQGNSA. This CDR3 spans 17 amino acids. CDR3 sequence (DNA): TGTGCCAGCAGCTTAGTGCCGGGACTAGCGGGAGGGCGCGAGCAGTACTTC. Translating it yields CASSLVPGLAGGREQYF. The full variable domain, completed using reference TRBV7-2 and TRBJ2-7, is GAGVSQSPSNKVTEKGKDVELRCDPISGHTALYWYRQSLGQGLEFLIYFQGNSAPDKSGLPSDRFSAERTGGSVSTLTIQRTQQEDSAVYLCASSLVPGLAGGREQYFGPGTRLTVT.